The 21 T cell receptor beta chains reported below all come from one sample, sequenced in a study of blood T cell repertoires in COVID-19. TCRdb keeps only in-frame clones here, not all; method: immunoSEQ multiplex PCR. The data hold some 130,000 clones, with about 83% observed a single time. What was sequenced was peripheral blood. The source of these receptors is a human donor in a cohort sampled during active COVID-19.

This rearrangement joins TRBV27 to TRBJ2-5; D is unresolved. Germline V gives CDR1 MNHEY, CDR2 SMNVEV (reference sequence). The CDR3 is 8 amino acids. Deletions cut 8 bases from V and 9 bases from J, with 4 bases between. CDR3 sequence (DNA): TGTGCCAGCCCGGCCCAGTACTTC. Residues: CASPAQYF.

The rearrangement joins TRBV6-1 to TRBJ2-7; 9 bases map to TRBD1. This CDR3 has 17 amino acids. Germline CDR1 MNHNS, CDR2 SASEGT. Trimming at V came to 3 bases and at J to 1 base, leaving 10 bases not matched to a gene. The CDR3 nucleotides are TGTGCCAGCAGTGACCCGGGACAGGGAAGAGGGTCCTACGAGCAGTACTTC. Amino acids: CASSDPGQGRGSYEQYF.

V usage is TRBV3-1 (or the pseudogene TRBV3-2) and J usage is TRBJ1-2, with D hard to call. The V gene lost 5 bases and the J gene lost 7 bases, with 14 bases spanning the gap. CDR1 is LGHDT, CDR2 YNNKEL, per germline (reference sequence). This CDR3 contains 13 residues. CDR3 in DNA: TGTGCCAGCAGCGAAGCGCGACTAGGTGGCTACACCTTC. The encoded protein is CASSEARLGGYTF.

This clone came up a few times. The rearrangement links TRBV28 to TRBJ1-5; a weak D match, TRBD1 (5 bases). Germline loops: CDR1 MDHEN, CDR2 SYDVKM. Trimming cost V 3 bases and J 4 bases, with 16 bases left between them. The CDR3 is 16 residues long. The chain's CDR3 is CASSLRWGSANQPQHF. CDR3 coding DNA: TGTGCCAGCAGTTTGAGGTGGGGCAGCGCTAATCAGCCCCAGCATTTT.

The chain joins TRBV7-2 to TRBJ2-7; 8 nucleotides agree with TRBD2. The germline gives CDR1 SGHTA, CDR2 FQGNSA. The junction had 3 bases not matched to a gene; V was cut back by 2 bases and J by 3 bases. The CDR3 is 14 amino acids. The CDR3 here is CASSLLAGIYEQYF. Here the CDR3 DNA reads TGTGCCAGCAGCTTATTAGCGGGGATCTACGAGCAGTACTTC.

This chain uses TRBV14 with TRBJ1-2; 10 bases match TRBD1. The CDR3 spans 15 residues. V shed 3 bases and J 4 bases; nucleotides not matched to a gene: 5. Germline V CDR1 and CDR2: SGHDN, FVKESK. This CDR3 is CASSQGTGAAYGYTF. In DNA form, the CDR3 reads TGTGCCAGCAGCCAGGGGACAGGGGCGGCCTATGGCTACACCTTC.

The chain is built from TRBV14 and TRBJ1-1, with D unclear. Germline V CDR1 and CDR2: SGHDN, FVKESK. The ends were cut back, 5 bases at V and 0 bases at J, with 7 bases in the middle. The length of the CDR3 is 13 residues. The DNA of the CDR3 is TGTGCCAGCAGCGAGGGCTTGAACACTGAAGCTTTCTTT. It yields the protein CASSEGLNTEAFF.

The chain uses TRBV29-1 and TRBJ1-1; 9 positions agree with TRBD1. Germline CDR1 SQVTM, CDR2 ANQGSEA. The J segment lost 6 bases and the V segment lost 8 bases, leaving 7 bases of the junction unmatched. The CDR3 extends over 12 amino acids. DNA of the CDR3: TGCAGCACCGGACAGGGGCCCTCTGAAGCTTTCTTT. Translation gives CSTGQGPSEAFF.

The chain joins TRBV4-1 to TRBJ2-7; 7 bases match TRBD1. J lost 4 bases, V lost 1 base, and 10 bases had no gene match. The CDR3 runs 16 residues. Germline CDR1 and CDR2: MGHRA and YSYEKL. The CDR3 nucleotides are TGCGCCAGCAGCCAAGGGGGTGGACAGGCTAGGTACGAGCAGTACTTC. This gives the protein CASSQGGGQARYEQYF.

The V gene is TRBV18, the J gene TRBJ2-7; 12 bases align to TRBD1. This CDR3 is 15 amino acids long. V lost 2 bases and J lost 6; bases outside the gene matches: 5. Germline V gene lookup returns CDR1 KGHSH and CDR2 LQKENI. The CDR3 bases are TGTGCCAGCTCACCAAGCGGGACAGGGGGCGGCGAGCAGTACTTC. It specifies CASSPSGTGGGEQYF.

The chain has TRBV30 and TRBJ1-6; maybe TRBD1 (5 bases). Trimming took off 5 bases at V and 0 bases at J, with 17 bases between the two ends. CDR3 length: 17 amino acids. Germline-derived CDR1 and CDR2 are GTSNPN and SVGIG (reference sequence). The CDR3 coding sequence is TGTGCCTGGGGTGGGGGGGTCTACAGCTCCTATAATTCACCCCTCCACTTT. Protein product: CAWGGGVYSSYNSPLHF.

This clone was observed a handful of times. The chain recombines TRBV7-9 with TRBJ2-2; 11 bases align to TRBD2. V shed 5 bases, J shed 2 bases, and the junction held 13 bases outside the gene matches. The CDR3 consists of 19 residues. CDR1 is SEHNR, CDR2 FQNEAQ, per germline (reference sequence). The CDR3 loop reads CASSAPGLAVSVNTGELFF. CDR3 DNA sequence: TGTGCCAGCAGCGCACCGGGACTAGCGGTTTCCGTAAACACCGGGGAGCTGTTTTTT.

This rearrangement joins TRBV7-8 to TRBJ2-3; 10 nucleotides align to TRBD2. The CDR3 contains 15 residues. After removal of 5 bases from V and 3 bases from J, the junction contained 5 bases not matched to a gene. Per the germline V gene, CDR1 is SGHVS and CDR2 is FQNEAQ. The CDR3 DNA reads as TGTGCCAGCAGCGACTGGACTAGCGGTACAGATACGCAGTATTTT. Its translation is CASSDWTSGTDTQYF.

This chain joins TRBV6-1 and TRBJ1-2, with D unresolved. Trimming shortened V by 1 base and J by 4 bases, and 10 bases separated the two germline ends. Germline lookup yields CDR1 MNHNS and CDR2 SASEGT. This CDR3 region has 14 residues. The CDR3 protein is CASSEVPGGYGYTF. DNA of the CDR3: TGTGCCAGCAGTGAAGTTCCGGGAGGCTATGGCTACACCTTC.

This clone was observed a single time. The CDR3, as DNA: TGCGCCAGCAGCTTGGGACAGAGCACAGATACGCAGTATTTT. Translated: CASSLGQSTDTQYF. The J gene is TRBJ2-3, the V gene TRBV5-1, with D perhaps matching TRBD1 (5 bases). This CDR3 region has 14 residues. Germline V gene lookup returns CDR1 SGHRS and CDR2 YFSETQ. The V gene lost 0 bases and the J gene lost 0 bases, with 5 bases spanning the gap.

The chain is built from TRBV6-5 and TRBJ1-2; a weak D match, TRBD1 (5 bases). Germline values: CDR1 MNHEY, CDR2 SVGAGI. This CDR3 spans 14 amino acids. The V gene lost 2 bases and the J gene lost 4 bases, with 11 bases spanning the gap. DNA for the CDR3: TGTGCCAGCAGTTACCGTCGCGGGACCTATGGCTACACCTTC. Residues: CASSYRRGTYGYTF.

This clone has just one count. V is TRBV6-5 and J is TRBJ1-1; no reliable D call. The V end lost 0 bases, the J end lost 6 bases, and 11 bases lay between the germline ends. The CDR3 consists of 14 residues. The V gene's germline CDR1 is MNHEY and CDR2 SVGAGI. Written as DNA, the CDR3 is TGTGCCAGCAGTTACTCGACCCTAGTCCCTGAAGCTTTCTTT. It specifies CASSYSTLVPEAFF.

This clone was picked up many times. This chain links TRBV1 with TRBJ2-1; the table's D call, TRBD2, has no DNA check behind it. TRBV1 is tagged as a pseudogene. The CDR3 is 18 amino acids. CDR3 region: CTSSSPLASSRSYNEQFF. The CDR3 nucleotides read TGCACCAGCAGCTCTCCCTTGGCGAGCTCGAGGTCCTACAATGAGCAGTTCTTC.

The chain uses TRBV6-6 and TRBJ1-2; 7 bases match TRBD1. This CDR3 has 13 amino acids. Germline V CDR1 and CDR2: MNHNY, SVGAGI (reference sequence). J lost 8 bases, V lost 6 bases, and 9 bases had no gene match. CDR3 amino acids: CASSPDRVGGYTF. The CDR3 nucleotides are TGTGCCAGCAGCCCCGACAGGGTTGGGGGCTACACCTTC.

This chain connects TRBV9 to TRBJ2-5; D possibly corresponds to TRBD2 (5 bases). The CDR3 covers 13 residues. Germline V gives CDR1 SGDLS, CDR2 YYNGEE. The V end lost 0 bases, the J end lost 4 bases, and 7 bases lay between the germline ends. CDR3 residues: CASSVDSAETQYF. The CDR3 bases are TGTGCCAGCAGCGTAGATAGCGCAGAGACCCAGTACTTC. The full variable domain, in which reference TRBV9 and TRBJ2-5 provide the parts outside the CDR3, is DSGVTQTPKHLITATGQRVTLRCSPRSGDLSVYWYQQSLDQGLQFLIQYYNGEERAKGNILERFSAQQFPDLHSELNLSSLELGDSALYFCASSVDSAETQYFGPGTRLLVL.

V usage is TRBV5-1 and J usage is TRBJ2-5, with D possibly matching TRBD1 (6 bases). Germline V lookup: CDR1 SGHRS, CDR2 YFSETQ. The CDR3 spans 16 residues. V gave up 6 bases and J gave up 1 base, with 19 bases separating them. The chain's CDR3 is CASTHSPGTTQETQYF. CDR3 coding DNA: TGCGCCAGCACTCATTCCCCTGGGACAACCCAAGAGACCCAGTACTTC.